Detailed here is one TCR beta chain. There is no known antigen for this receptor. There are no base qualities to consult, and no much larger clone falls within one base. The data originate from a study of blood T cell repertoires in COVID-19 (dated by TCRdb to the early 2020s). As for the study more broadly: Samples from collaborators originated in the United States, Italy and Spain and spanned both the acute and convalescent phases of COVID-19. The material from the prospective study consisted of cDNA or gDNA derived from T cells, B-cell-depleted T cells, or PBMCs. Deeply sampled blood TCRbeta repertoires from subjects exposed to, actively infected with, or recovered from COVID-19 were included in the dataset. The repertoires were made available in a free public database intended to serve as a resource for research on the immune response to SARS-CoV-2. Samples were obtained from the ongoing ImmuneRACE study (first 160 participants) and from approximately 1,200 subjects provided by 6 global collaborators. A de-identified subject ID, COVID-19 status, age in years and sex were almost always included in the sample metadata. Where available, HLA class I and class II types were taken from metadata supplied by the sample provider and were not determined by assay-based typing. Study-wide conclusions, independent of this receptor: The quantity of clinical and demographic metadata differed by source and by participant and was supplied without curation.

TCRbeta CDR3 regions were amplified from genomic DNA using the immunoSEQ Assay, a bias-controlled multiplex PCR. Concerning the study's data processing: The number of nucleated cells in each sample was estimated from the amplification of reference gene primers within the assay. Sequence reads were collapsed and filtered to measure the absolute abundance of every unique TCRbeta CDR3 rearrangement. Productive Simpson clonality was computed per sample as the square root of Simpson's diversity index over productive rearrangements. As stored in TCRdb, this immuneACCESS dataset retains in-frame rearrangements with V and J assigned. A fraction of the clones does not appear; measured against another copy, unresolved V genes explain less than half of the discrepancy, and the remainder lacks a known reason. The DNA gave D and trimming, while V, J and clone size come from that table. The sample data list about 50,000 clones, and approximately 85% of these were observed just once. Approximately 2% of the sample is in the top ten clones.

Collaborating institutions collected whole blood in K2EDTA tubes following their own protocols. For TCRbeta analysis, collaborators shipped samples as frozen whole blood, isolated PBMCs, or DNA extracted from either of those sample types. The germline V gene (reference sequence) specifies LGHDT as CDR1 and YNNKEL as CDR2. Counted from cysteine to phenylalanine, this CDR3 has 11 amino acids. Only the CDR3 part of the read is kept: 33 bases, read in frame from the first base. Cut back by 2 bases and 5 bases, the V and J ends lie 3 bases apart. The chain is encoded by TRBV3-1 (or the pseudogene TRBV3-2) joined to TRBJ2-5, with the D segment identity uncertain. The receptor's source is a woman aged 60-75 years with acute or convalescent COVID-19. Input material: peripheral blood. CDR3 loop: CASSQPETQYF. In nucleotides, the sequence is TGTGCCAGCAGCCAACCGGAGACCCAGTACTTC.